What follows are 32 T cell receptor beta chains derived from one specimen sequenced in a study of T cells in narcolepsy. Assay used: immunoSEQ multiplex PCR; TCRdb lists only in-frame clones, some missing. The table has over 30,000 clones, 87% seen once. Sequenced input: CD45RA- memory CD4+ T cells from PBMCs. The receptors shown here come from a human donor with narcolepsy.

The rearrangement joins TRBV12-5 to TRBJ2-2; D is uncertain. The CDR3 covers 12 residues. Trimming removed 1 base at V and 3 bases at J, with 0 bases between. Germline-derived CDR1 and CDR2 are LGHNT and FRNRAP. The CDR3 DNA follows: TGTGCTAGTGGTTTGGACACCGGGGAGCTGTTTTTT. Translated, it gives CASGLDTGELFF.

The gene calls are TRBV6-1 and TRBJ2-3; 10 bases map to TRBD2. V was clipped by 10 bases and J by 2 bases; unmatched bases: 6. This CDR3 comprises 14 residues. The germline V gene has CDR1 MNHNS and CDR2 SASEGT. Here the CDR3 reads CATQTSGPTDTQYF. Here the CDR3 DNA reads TGTGCCACCCAGACTAGCGGGCCCACAGATACGCAGTATTTT.

This rearrangement joins TRBV7-9 to TRBJ2-5; D is uncertain. Trimming stripped 2 bases from V and 4 bases from J, with 8 bases between. Germline loops: CDR1 SEHNR, CDR2 FQNEAQ (reference sequence). The CDR3 covers 13 residues. The CDR3 protein is CASSLHGTETQYF. The CDR3 DNA sequence: TGTGCCAGCAGCTTACACGGCACAGAGACCCAGTACTTC.

This chain links TRBV14 with TRBJ2-1; TRBD2 matches 9 bases. The CDR3 is 16 residues long. The V gene's germline CDR1 is SGHDN and CDR2 FVKESK. V lost 2 bases to trimming and J lost 2 bases; unmatched junction nucleotides: 4. CDR3 loop: CASSQPGLATYNEQFF. The DNA for the CDR3 is TGTGCCAGCAGCCAACCGGGACTAGCTACCTACAATGAGCAGTTCTTC.

Only a few counts were recorded for this clone. The chain links TRBV7-2 to TRBJ2-1; TRBD2 agrees at 15 bases. Germline values: CDR1 SGHTA, CDR2 FQGNSA. Trimming removed 1 base from V and 5 bases from J; junction bases left unmatched: 6. This CDR3 spans 18 amino acids. The CDR3 here is CASSLEGTSGRFNNEQFF. The CDR3 DNA is TGTGCCAGCAGCTTAGAAGGGACTAGCGGGAGGTTCAACAATGAGCAGTTCTTC.

This clone came up a few times. The chain employs TRBV4-1 and TRBJ1-5; the match to TRBD1 covers 8 bases. Germline lookup yields CDR1 MGHRA and CDR2 YSYEKL. This CDR3 is built from 15 residues. J was trimmed by 5 bases and V by 3 bases; bases with no gene match: 6. CDR3 amino acids: CASSQPDRADQPQHF. The CDR3, as DNA: TGCGCCAGCAGCCAGCCGGACAGGGCCGATCAGCCCCAGCATTTT.

The chain employs TRBV18 and TRBJ2-1; D uncertain. V was shortened by 0 bases and J by 9 bases, with 12 bases between the two germline ends. Germline assignment: CDR1 KGHSH and CDR2 LQKENI. The CDR3 extends over 14 amino acids. The DNA for the CDR3 is TGTGCCAGCTCACCACCGACTTCGTATGTTGAGCAGTTCTTC. Encoded protein: CASSPPTSYVEQFF.

The rearrangement links TRBV10-1 to TRBJ1-2; tentatively, D is TRBD1 (6 bases). V was shortened by 0 bases and J by 5 bases, with 31 bases between the two germline ends. CDR1 is WNHNN and CDR2 is SYGVQD in the germline V gene (reference sequence). This CDR3 spans 21 amino acids. CDR3 DNA: TGCGCCAGCAGTGAGTCGGCTAATAATGCAGGGGCGCCTGATTTTAGGTATGGCTACACCTTC. Residues: CASSESANNAGAPDFRYGYTF.

The chain links TRBV5-6 to TRBJ2-2; unclear D gene. The CDR3 is 14 amino acids. V lost 3 bases and J 5 bases, leaving 11 bases between the germline ends. The germline V gene has CDR1 SGHDT and CDR2 YYEEEE. CDR3 in DNA: TGTGCCAGCAGCTGGGGATTCTCAACCGGGGAGCTGTTTTTT. This encodes CASSWGFSTGELFF. Full variable domain (remainder filled in from reference TRBV5-6 and TRBJ2-2): DAGVTQSPTHLIKTRGQQVTLRCSPKSGHDTVSWYQQALGQGPQFIFQYYEEEERQRGNFPDRFSGHQFPNYSSELNVNALLLGDSALYLCASSWGFSTGELFFGEGSRLTVL.

The chain couples TRBV6-4 to TRBJ2-5; TRBD1 aligns across 7 bases. The DNA end is more similar to TRBJ2-7, so the J call may be wrong. This CDR3 has 16 amino acids. Germline lookup yields CDR1 MRHNA and CDR2 SNTAGT. In DNA, the CDR3 is TGTGCCAGCAGTGACTTCTTCCGGGACAGTTCCTACGAGCAGTACTTC. Its protein product is CASSDFFRDSSYEQYF.

This chain connects TRBV28 to TRBJ1-5; D not resolved. The V gene's germline CDR1 is MDHEN and CDR2 SYDVKM. V was clipped by 3 bases and J by 8 bases, with 11 bases between them. This CDR3 has 13 amino acids. The CDR3 reads CASSFGYFKPQHF. The CDR3, as DNA: TGTGCCAGCAGTTTTGGTTATTTTAAGCCCCAGCATTTT.

The chain links TRBV7-6 to TRBJ1-1, with D tentatively TRBD1 (5 bases). The CDR3 is 13 residues long. With 3 bases removed from V and 2 bases from J, the gap between germline ends came to 7 bases. CDR1 is SGHVS, CDR2 FNYEAQ, per germline. CDR3 coding DNA: TGTGCCAGCAGCTTTCAGGGTAACACTGAAGCTTTCTTT. It specifies CASSFQGNTEAFF.

The chain links TRBV5-1 to TRBJ2-1, with 8 positions matching TRBD2. V lost 7 bases, J lost 1 base, and 10 bases stayed unmatched. The length of the CDR3 is 16 residues. Per germline, CDR1 SGHRS and CDR2 YFSETQ. The CDR3 bases are TGCGCCAGCTACGCCGGGGGGGCGAATTCCTACAATGAGCAGTTCTTC. Its protein product is CASYAGGANSYNEQFF.

CDR3 bases: TGTGCCAGCAGCTTAGGACTAGCGGGAACCACAGATACGCAGTATTTT. Translating it yields CASSLGLAGTTDTQYF. The chain combines TRBV7-2 with TRBJ2-3; 11 bases agree with TRBD2. V dropped 1 base and J dropped 2; count of bases not matched to a gene: 2. The germline CDR1 and CDR2 sequences are SGHTA and FQGNSA. CDR3 length: 16 amino acids.

V usage is TRBV5-6 and J usage is TRBJ1-5; D ambiguous. Germline assignment: CDR1 SGHDT and CDR2 YYEEEE. This CDR3 has 16 amino acids. V dropped 0 bases and J dropped 4 bases, with 14 bases sitting between them. CDR3 sequence (DNA): TGTGCCAGCAGCTTGGCCCTAGGGAAGACGAATCAGCCCCAGCATTTT. Its translation: CASSLALGKTNQPQHF.

The rearrangement uses TRBV4-1 and TRBJ1-2; unclear D gene. Trimming took off 0 bases at V and 7 bases at J, with 15 bases between the two ends. The length of the CDR3 is 15 residues. Germline loops: CDR1 MGHRA, CDR2 YSYEKL. CDR3: CASSQDWTEWGGYTF. The CDR3 DNA is TGCGCCAGCAGCCAAGATTGGACTGAATGGGGTGGCTACACCTTC.

This clone was recorded only once. The chain uses TRBV2 and TRBJ1-1, with D perhaps matching TRBD1 (6 bases). Trimming took 5 bases from V and 3 from J, leaving 10 bases between them. This CDR3 is built from 13 residues. Per the germline V gene, CDR1 is SNHLY and CDR2 is FYNNEI. CDR3 nucleotide sequence: TGTGCCAGCAGTTTACAGGGATACACTGAAGCTTTCTTT. Its protein is CASSLQGYTEAFF.

This clone was observed a single time. The V gene is TRBV28, the J gene TRBJ2-5, with D perhaps TRBD1 (5 bases). The end of the DNA fits TRBJ2-7 better, so the J call may be wrong. The CDR3 extends over 14 amino acids. CDR1 is MDHEN and CDR2 is SYDVKM in the germline V gene. Here the CDR3 DNA reads TGTGCCAGCAGACTTGAAGGGGCGATTTACGAGCAGTACTTC. This encodes CASRLEGAIYEQYF.

The genes are TRBV7-8 and TRBJ1-5; the match to TRBD1 covers 7 bases. The V gene's germline CDR1 is SGHVS and CDR2 FQNEAQ. CDR3 length: 13 amino acids. V lost 5 bases, J lost 5 bases, and 3 bases stayed unmatched. The CDR3 loop is CASSRQGYQPQHF. CDR3 DNA: TGTGCCAGCAGCCGACAGGGTTATCAGCCCCAGCATTTT.

V and J are TRBV2 and TRBJ2-1; TRBD2 is a possible D gene (5 bases). Germline values: CDR1 SNHLY, CDR2 FYNNEI. The CDR3 is 13 residues long. Trimming shortened V by 6 bases and J by 10 bases, and 16 bases separated the two germline ends. The CDR3 bases are TGTGCCAGCAGAAAGGAGGTAGGAAACGAGCAGTTCTTC. Translating gives CASRKEVGNEQFF.

The rearrangement links TRBV28 to TRBJ1-5; TRBD1 might be the D (6 bases). The CDR3 totals 15 residues. Germline values: CDR1 MDHEN, CDR2 SYDVKM. V lost 2 bases and J 9 bases, leaving 17 bases between the germline ends. CDR3 sequence reads: CASSLVRDTRRPQHF. Written as DNA, the CDR3 is TGTGCCAGCAGTTTAGTCCGGGACACCCGACGGCCCCAGCATTTT. Using reference TRBV28 and TRBJ1-5 for the parts outside the CDR3, the full variable domain is DVKVTQSSRYLVKRTGEKVFLECVQDMDHENMFWYRQDPGLGLRLIYFSYDVKMKEKGDIPEGYSVSREKKERFSLILESASTNQTSMYLCASSLVRDTRRPQHFGDGTRLSIL.

This rearrangement joins TRBV5-1 to TRBJ2-2; D is possibly TRBD1 or TRBD2 (5 bases each). This CDR3 contains 16 residues. V was shortened by 1 base and J by 0 bases, with 10 bases between the two germline ends. CDR1 is SGHRS, CDR2 YFSETQ, per germline. CDR3 amino acids: CASSLRGGSNTGELFF. The CDR3 DNA is TGCGCCAGCAGCTTGCGGGGCGGTTCGAACACCGGGGAGCTGTTTTTT.

This clone was observed a few times. The V call is TRBV6-6, the J call TRBJ1-3; 9 bases are a match to TRBD1. V was clipped by 6 bases and J by 4 bases; unmatched bases: 10. The CDR3 covers 16 residues. The germline V gene has CDR1 MNHNY and CDR2 SVGAGI (reference sequence). The CDR3 bases are TGTGCCAGCAGGCGGACAGGGGATGAAAGAGGAAACACCATATATTTT. As protein: CASRRTGDERGNTIYF.

CDR3 residues: CASSPSRVGEKLFF. As DNA, the CDR3 is TGTGCCAGCTCACCGAGCAGGGTCGGCGAAAAACTGTTTTTT. The V gene is TRBV18, the J gene TRBJ1-4, with a tentative D call TRBD1 (5 bases). Germline CDR1 and CDR2: KGHSH and LQKENI. The V gene lost 3 bases and the J gene lost 8 bases, with 13 bases spanning the gap. The CDR3 runs 14 residues. The whole variable domain, filled in from reference TRBV18 and TRBJ1-4, reads NAGVMQNPRHLVRRRGQEARLRCSPMKGHSHVYWYRQLPEEGLKFMVYLQKENIIDESGMPKERFSAEFPKEGPSILRIQQVVRGDSAAYFCASSPSRVGEKLFFGSGTQLSVL.

The chain employs TRBV29-1 and TRBJ1-5; TRBD1 might be the D (5 bases). This CDR3 contains 13 residues. V was clipped by 3 bases and J by 2 bases, with 8 bases between them. Germline assignment: CDR1 SQVTM and CDR2 ANQGSEA. CDR3 coding DNA: TGCAGCGTTGACACAGGAGGCAATCAGCCCCAGCATTTT. Translated: CSVDTGGNQPQHF.

The gene calls are TRBV7-3 and TRBJ2-5; D is perhaps TRBD1 (6 bases). With the DNA end fitting TRBJ2-7 better, the J assignment may be wrong. Germline CDR1 is SGHTA and CDR2 is FQGTGA. The CDR3 extends over 14 amino acids. Here the CDR3 DNA reads TGTGCCAGCAGCTCACAGGGTACCTCCTACGAGCAGTACTTC. It codes for CASSSQGTSYEQYF.

This clone was seen only a few times. This chain joins TRBV5-4 and TRBJ2-4, with 12 positions matching TRBD2. Germline values: CDR1 SGHNT, CDR2 YYREEE (reference sequence). The CDR3 contains 19 residues. Losses at the gene ends were 4 bases for V and 1 base for J; bases not matched to a gene: 12. CDR3 sequence: CASSAGLAGSSLAKNIQYF. CDR3 bases: TGTGCCAGCAGCGCCGGACTAGCGGGATCCTCTTTGGCCAAAAACATTCAGTACTTC.

The chain employs TRBV27 and TRBJ2-5; 7 nucleotides align to TRBD1. This CDR3 comprises 14 residues. After removal of 3 bases from V and 5 bases from J, the junction contained 6 bases not matched to a gene. The germline V gene encodes CDR1 MNHEY and CDR2 SMNVEV (reference sequence). The CDR3 sequence is CASSLRGHLETQYF. In DNA form, the CDR3 reads TGTGCCAGCAGTTTGAGGGGGCACTTGGAGACCCAGTACTTC.

The gene calls are TRBV5-6 and TRBJ1-5, with a tentative D call TRBD1 (6 bases). The length of the CDR3 is 15 residues. Per germline, CDR1 SGHDT and CDR2 YYEEEE. V lost 4 bases, J lost 6 bases, and 17 bases lay in between. This CDR3 reads CASSLQGGVGQPQHF. In nucleotides, the CDR3 is TGTGCCAGCAGCCTACAGGGAGGAGTTGGTCAGCCCCAGCATTTT.

CDR3 sequence: CASSPGLAGSVGDTQYF. The CDR3 bases are TGTGCCAGCAGCCCCGGACTAGCGGGATCGGTAGGAGATACGCAGTATTTT. This chain joins TRBV5-4 and TRBJ2-3, with 12 bases matching TRBD2. The V gene's germline CDR1 is SGHNT and CDR2 YYREEE (reference sequence). This CDR3 is built from 17 residues. Trimming removed 4 bases from V and 5 bases from J; junction bases left unmatched: 11.

The rearrangement links TRBV30 to TRBJ2-3; maybe TRBD2 (5 bases). The CDR3 has 13 amino acids. Germline CDR1 GTSNPN, CDR2 SVGIG (reference sequence). V lost 0 bases and J lost 8, with 12 bases in between. CDR3 coding DNA: TGTGCCTGGAGTGTAGAGCTAGCTGGTACGCAGTATTTT. This sequence encodes CAWSVELAGTQYF.

The chain uses TRBV19 and TRBJ1-4, with D unresolved. CDR1 and CDR2 from the germline V gene are LNHDA and SQIVND (reference sequence). The V end lost 5 bases, the J end lost 0 bases, and 13 bases lay between the germline ends. The CDR3 length is 16 residues. The CDR3 DNA reads as TGTGCCAGTAGTCTTTCCCCAGCGTCAACTAATGAAAAACTGTTTTTT. This translates into CASSLSPASTNEKLFF.